This T cell receptor beta chain is from a study of blood T cell repertoires in COVID-19. V was pared by 4 bases and J by 0 bases, with 8 bases of the junction left unmatched. Germline V CDR1 and CDR2: SGHRS, YFSETQ. The CDR3 has 17 amino acids. Some clones are missing from TCRdb's copy, which holds only in-frame ones; the method was immunoSEQ multiplex PCR. The profile shows fewer than 250,000 clones, around 90% of them singletons. The chain couples TRBV5-1 to TRBJ2-7, with 12 bases identical to TRBD2. The clonotype originates from a man aged 60 to 69 who had recovered from COVID-19. Sequenced: peripheral blood. The CDR3 region is CASSIWTSGTSSYEQYF. In DNA, the CDR3 is TGCGCCAGCAGCATCTGGACTAGCGGGACATCCTCCTACGAGCAGTACTTC.